These 14 T cell receptor beta chains originate from one sample sequenced in a study of OX40 agonist ivuxolimab in advanced cancers. Generated by immunoSEQ multiplex PCR, the TCRdb table keeps only in-frame clones and is missing some. The sample yields roughly 87,000 clones, just over 90% seen once. The specimen comprised CD4+ or CD8+ T cells sorted from blood, sampled in a trial of the OX40 agonist ivuxolimab. Source of these receptors: an adult with an advanced solid tumor such as melanoma, head and neck, liver or kidney cancer.

The rearrangement joins TRBV7-8 to TRBJ1-5, with D possibly matching TRBD1 (6 bases). Germline CDR1 SGHVS, CDR2 FQNEAQ. The CDR3 length is 14 residues. V was pared by 6 bases and J by 2 bases, with 11 bases between. CDR3 nucleotides: TGTGCCAGCAGGAGGGGGGGTGGCAATCAGCCCCAGCATTTT. It encodes CASRRGGGNQPQHF.

This sequence joins TRBV10-3 and TRBJ2-3; D possibly corresponds to TRBD1 (6 bases). With 3 bases removed from V and 3 bases from J, the gap between germline ends came to 10 bases. CDR1 ENHRY and CDR2 SYGVKD come from the germline V gene. The CDR3 runs to 14 residues. This chain's CDR3 is CAISDPTGTDTQYF. CDR3 nucleotides: TGTGCCATCAGTGATCCTACAGGGACAGATACGCAGTATTTT.

V usage is TRBV4-3 and J usage is TRBJ1-3; TRBD1 might be the D (5 bases). Germline-derived CDR1 and CDR2 are LGHNA and YSLEER. The V and J ends lost 0 bases and 10 bases respectively, with 25 bases between them. The length of the CDR3 is 18 residues. The CDR3 nucleotides are TGCGCCAGCAGCCAAGATCCGGGGGATCCGGGGATAATAGGGACCATATATTTT. Its translation is CASSQDPGDPGIIGTIYF.

The chain links TRBV6-6 to TRBJ2-3; a weak D match, TRBD2 (5 bases). This CDR3 has 15 residues. CDR1 is MNHNY and CDR2 is SVGAGI in the germline V gene (reference sequence). The V end lost 2 bases, the J end lost 1 base, and 10 bases lay between the germline ends. The CDR3 spells CASSYNWRGTDTQYF. CDR3 coding DNA: TGTGCCAGCAGTTACAATTGGCGGGGCACAGATACGCAGTATTTT.

The gene calls are TRBV11-2 and TRBJ2-3, with 11 nucleotides matching TRBD2. The CDR3 runs to 14 residues. After removal of 1 base from V and 7 bases from J, the junction contained 1 base not matched to a gene. Germline CDR1 reads SGHAT; CDR2 reads FQNNGV. The CDR3 nucleotides are TGTGCCAGCAGCTTAGGGACTAGCGGGTATACGCAGTATTTT. Its protein is CASSLGTSGYTQYF.

The CDR3 DNA sequence: TGTGCCAGCAGCTTCACAGGACAGGGGCCTCGTGGTACGCAGTATTTT. This gives the protein CASSFTGQGPRGTQYF. The gene calls are TRBV7-2 and TRBJ2-3; TRBD1 matches 9 bases. The CDR3 extends over 16 amino acids. Germline CDR1 is SGHTA and CDR2 is FQGNSA. V was pared by 3 bases and J by 8 bases, with 12 bases of the junction left unmatched.

The chain joins TRBV15 to TRBJ2-7, with D perhaps TRBD1 (7 bases). This CDR3 is 15 amino acids long. V was trimmed by 2 bases and J by 5 bases, leaving 16 bases between them. CDR1 is LNHNV and CDR2 is YYDKDF in the germline V gene (reference sequence). CDR3 nucleotide sequence: TGTGCCACCAGCAGATGGGGGGACAGCAGGGACGAGCAGTACTTC. It specifies CATSRWGDSRDEQYF. Using reference TRBV15 and TRBJ2-7 for the parts outside the CDR3, the full variable domain is DAMVIQNPRYQVTQFGKPVTLSCSQTLNHNVMYWYQQKSSQAPKLLFHYYDKDFNNEADTPDNFQSRRPNTSFCFLDIRSPGLGDTAMYLCATSRWGDSRDEQYFGPGTRLTVT.

CDR3 amino acids: CASSQEFASNQPQHF. The CDR3 coding sequence is TGCGCCAGCAGCCAAGAGTTCGCGAGCAATCAGCCCCAGCATTTT. This chain joins TRBV4-3 and TRBJ1-5, with unresolved D. Deletions cut 0 bases from V and 1 base from J, with 7 bases between. CDR3 length equals 15 residues. Germline loops: CDR1 LGHNA, CDR2 YSLEER.

In this sample, this clone is medium-sized (0.01 to 0.1%). CDR3 sequence reads: CASSPGQGGAYGYTF. Here the CDR3 DNA reads TGTGCCAGCAGCCCGGGACAGGGAGGGGCCTATGGCTACACCTTC. The chain couples TRBV7-3 to TRBJ1-2; 9 bases fit TRBD1. Per germline, CDR1 SGHTA and CDR2 FQGTGA. After removal of 5 bases from V and 4 bases from J, the junction contained 8 bases not matched to a gene. This CDR3 spans 15 amino acids.

The chain recombines TRBV30 with TRBJ2-3; D unclear. Germline V gene data show CDR1 as GTSNPN and CDR2 as SVGIG (reference sequence). With 2 bases removed from V and 4 bases from J, the gap between germline ends came to 10 bases. The CDR3 has 13 amino acids. The CDR3 region is CAWSLRRSDTQYF. The CDR3 region has the DNA TGTGCCTGGAGTCTTCGACGGTCAGATACGCAGTATTTT.

The chain is built from TRBV6-5 and TRBJ2-7, with TRBD2 identical over 7 bases. The germline V gene encodes CDR1 MNHEY and CDR2 SVGAGI. The CDR3 length is 14 residues. The V gene end was trimmed by 6 bases and the J gene end by 2 bases; junction bases not matched to a gene: 7. The CDR3 nucleotides are TGTGCCAGCAGGGAACCGGGACTACCCTACGAGCAGTACTTC. Its translation is CASREPGLPYEQYF.

The J gene is TRBJ2-7, the V gene TRBV10-3; 10 nucleotides align to TRBD1. The germline CDR1 and CDR2 sequences are ENHRY and SYGVKD. With V trimmed by 7 bases and J by 5 bases, 5 bases remained unmatched. The CDR3 has 13 residues. The CDR3 sequence: CAITQGTGDEQYF. The DNA of the CDR3 is TGTGCCATCACCCAAGGGACAGGGGACGAGCAGTACTTC.

The V gene is TRBV2, the J gene TRBJ1-4; 8 bases line up with TRBD1. V dropped 7 bases and J dropped 8; count of bases not matched to a gene: 6. The length of the CDR3 is 13 residues. The germline gives CDR1 SNHLY, CDR2 FYNNEI. In DNA form, the CDR3 reads TGTGCCAGCAACAGGGGGGAACTGGAAAAACTGTTTTTT. Its translation: CASNRGELEKLFF. The full variable domain, with the rest looked up from reference TRBV2 and TRBJ1-4, is EPEVTQTPSHQVTQMGQEVILRCVPISNHLYFYWYRQILGQKVEFLVSFYNNEISEKSEIFDDQFSVERPDGSNFTLKIRSTKLEDSAMYFCASNRGELEKLFFGSGTQLSVL.

Turning to this clone: This CDR3 is also generated by other DNA sequences in the sample. This chain joins TRBV18 and TRBJ1-4; D perhaps matches TRBD1 (6 bases). V lost 3 bases and J 2 bases, leaving 7 bases between the germline ends. Germline V gene lookup returns CDR1 KGHSH and CDR2 LQKENI. The CDR3 has 14 residues. This chain's CDR3 is CASSPQGTNEKLFF. In nucleotides, the CDR3 is TGTGCCAGCTCACCCCAGGGGACTAATGAAAAACTGTTTTTT.